This passage covers 13 T cell receptor beta chains from one sample sequenced in a study of shared clonotypes between healthy human individuals. The data were produced by immunoSEQ multiplex PCR, yet TCRdb's version contains in-frame clones alone and is incomplete. The sample lists about 490,000 clones, about 84% seen once, with roughly 13% in the top ten. Sequencing used PBMCs. The receptor source for this set is a woman aged 35 to 49 in good health. Some clones in this sample may be carry-over from other donors' samples.

The chain links TRBV19 to TRBJ2-7, with TRBD2 as a possible D gene (5 bases). Trimming took 4 bases from V and 0 from J, leaving 10 bases between them. CDR1 LNHDA and CDR2 SQIVND come from the germline V gene (reference sequence). This CDR3 has 14 amino acids. The CDR3 DNA follows: TGTGCCAGTAGTAGCCCCGGGATCTCCTACGAGCAGTACTTC. It translates to CASSSPGISYEQYF.

A note on this clone: This probably arose from a read error, given a far larger clone one base away. Given the absence of the conserved phenylalanine or tryptophan at the CDR3 end, a read error is likely. V is TRBV27 and J is TRBJ2-7, with TRBD2 matching over 9 bases. CDR3 length: 15 amino acids. J was trimmed by 3 bases and V by 4 bases; bases with no gene match: 7. The germline CDR1 and CDR2 sequences are MNHEY and SMNVEV (reference sequence). CDR3 residues: CASSSKGTSNYEQYL. The CDR3 bases are TGTGCCAGCAGTTCCAAAGGGACTAGCAACTACGAGCAGTACCTC.

Concerning this clone itself: Since a far larger clone is one base different, this is likely a read error. The sample contains more than one DNA sequence encoding this CDR3. CDR3 DNA: TGTGCCAGCAGTCCAAGACAGGGGGGGAACTATGGCTACACCTTC. Encoded protein: CASSPRQGGNYGYTF. This chain uses TRBV27 with TRBJ1-2, with 9 bases matching TRBD1. The germline gives CDR1 MNHEY, CDR2 SMNVEV (reference sequence). The V and J ends lost 5 bases and 2 bases, in that order; junction bases with no gene match: 6. CDR3 length: 15 amino acids.

As for this clone: With a far larger clone one base away, a read error is the likely cause. The sample has other DNA sequences that encode this CDR3 too. The rearrangement uses TRBV2 and TRBJ1-5; TRBD1 is a possible D gene (6 bases). CDR1 SNHLY and CDR2 FYNNEI come from the germline V gene. This CDR3 contains 13 residues. The V and J ends lost 9 bases and 0 bases respectively, with 9 bases between them. The CDR3 nucleotides read TGTGCCAGTGGGACACTTAGCAATCAGCCCCAGCATTTT. It translates to CASGTLSNQPQHF.

The chain carries TRBV6-1 and TRBJ2-5, with 8 bases lining up with TRBD2. In germline, CDR1 is MNHNS, CDR2 SASEGT. V was pared by 10 bases and J by 9 bases, with 13 bases of the junction left unmatched. The CDR3 consists of 13 residues. CDR3 DNA sequence: TGTGCCACCGAACTAGCGGCGGGTCGGGCCCAGTACTTC. Residues: CATELAAGRAQYF.

This rearrangement joins TRBV28 to TRBJ1-2; possible D gene TRBD1, 5 bases. V was pared by 5 bases and J by 4 bases, with 11 bases between. Germline loops: CDR1 MDHEN, CDR2 SYDVKM. This CDR3 has 13 amino acids. The CDR3 spells CASSPVGTYGYTF. CDR3 nucleotide sequence: TGTGCCAGCAGTCCCGTCGGGACCTATGGCTACACCTTC.

The chain carries TRBV11-2 and TRBJ1-2, with a possible D match to TRBD1 (5 bases). The CDR3 length is 15 residues. The V end was cut by 5 bases, the J end by 4 bases, with 17 bases between. CDR1 and CDR2 (germline): SGHAT, FQNNGV. The CDR3 region is CASSPRPGSSYGYTF. The DNA for the CDR3 is TGTGCCAGCAGCCCCCGCCCAGGGTCTAGCTATGGCTACACCTTC.

This chain connects TRBV28 to TRBJ2-1; 12 bases agree with TRBD2. Germline V lookup: CDR1 MDHEN, CDR2 SYDVKM. Losses at the gene ends were 8 bases for V and 5 bases for J; bases not matched to a gene: 7. The CDR3 has 15 residues. The CDR3 reads CASCDWTSGNNEQFF. CDR3 bases: TGTGCCAGCTGTGATTGGACTAGCGGGAACAATGAGCAGTTCTTC.

Points on this clone: A far larger clone is one base from this, pointing to a likely read error. This specimen includes other DNA sequences encoding the same CDR3. This chain links TRBV2 with TRBJ1-1, with 9 bases lining up with TRBD1. The CDR3 is 17 amino acids. Germline V gives CDR1 SNHLY, CDR2 FYNNEI. The CDR3 bases are TGTGCCAGCAGTAAGACAGGGGGACGGGAACCAAACACTGAAGCCTTCTTT. Amino acids: CASSKTGGREPNTEAFF.

The gene calls are TRBV6-4 and TRBJ1-5; D is perhaps TRBD1 (5 bases). Germline lookup yields CDR1 MRHNA and CDR2 SNTAGT. This CDR3 has 18 amino acids. Trimming took 2 bases from V and 0 from J, leaving 17 bases between them. In DNA form, the CDR3 reads TGTGCCAGCAGTGACCCTCCGCCGGGACCGGATAGCAATCAGCCCCAGCATTTT. Translating gives CASSDPPPGPDSNQPQHF.

The chain couples TRBV19 to TRBJ1-1; D is ambiguous. The CDR3 contains 13 residues. Germline CDR1 and CDR2: LNHDA and SQIVND (reference sequence). The V end was cut by 5 bases, the J end by 5 bases, with 12 bases between. The CDR3 DNA follows: TGTGCCAGTAGTTCCCTCTTAGGGACTGAAGCTTTCTTT. Its protein product is CASSSLLGTEAFF.

This clone was counted between two and nine times. The V gene is TRBV5-5, the J gene TRBJ2-7, with 7 bases lining up with TRBD2. V shed 4 bases, J shed 4 bases, and the junction held 8 bases outside the gene matches. Germline CDR1 reads SGHKS; CDR2 reads YYEKEE (reference sequence). The CDR3 spans 14 residues. The CDR3 reads CASSPGGWGYEQYF. CDR3 DNA: TGTGCCAGCAGCCCGGGGGGTTGGGGATACGAGCAGTACTTC.

A word on this clone: The same CDR3 also results from other DNA sequences found in this sample. This chain links TRBV10-3 with TRBJ1-1; 8 nucleotides agree with TRBD1. V gave up 6 bases and J gave up 4 bases; unmatched junction bases: 4. CDR1 is ENHRY and CDR2 is SYGVKD in the germline V gene. The CDR3 runs to 13 residues. The CDR3 bases are TGTGCCATCAGCCCCGGGACAGGCACTGAAGCTTTCTTT. Protein sequence: CAISPGTGTEAFF.